This record concerns one TCR beta chain sequence. No antigen is known for it. Germline CDR1 is SGHVS and CDR2 is FNYEAQ. Trimming took 0 bases from V and 2 from J, leaving 11 bases between them. The CDR3 is made up of 15 amino acids. The data originate from a study of T-cell memory formation after mild COVID-19. Study-level information: TCR clusters were mostly confined to one donor each. Findings of the study overall: Some clones that responded turned up in pre-infection memory, which suggests that cross-reactive memory joined in.

MiXCR, run by TCRdb on the 5' RACE reads, gives a single entry per CDR3 protein. This sample yields 350,000 to 450,000 distinct CDR3 sequences, of which around 19% are seen a single time; around 8% belongs to the top ten. Sequenced sample: PBMCs or a T cell subset sorted from them (not recorded which). This chain joins TRBV7-6 and TRBJ2-7, with D possibly matching TRBD2 (5 bases). The source of this sequence is an adult woman who had mild COVID-19 (a few samples of this study predate the infection). Cell type and time point are not known. CDR3 in DNA: TGTGCCAGCAGCTTAGCGAGGGAGAACACCTACGAGCAGTACTTC. Its protein is CASSLARENTYEQYF. The entire variable domain, with the rest obtained from reference TRBV7-6 and TRBJ2-7, is as follows: GAGVSQSPRYKVTKRGQDVALRCDPISGHVSLYWYRQALGQGPEFLTYFNYEAQQDKSGLPNDRFSAERPEGSISTLTIQRTEQRDSAMYRCASSLARENTYEQYFGPGTRLTVT.